The 20 T cell receptor beta chains given below trace back to one sample, sequenced in a study of T-cell memory formation after mild COVID-19. TCRdb passed the 5' RACE reads through MiXCR, listing each CDR3 protein once. The sample lists 450,000 to 650,000 distinct CDR3 sequences; roughly 18% were seen once. The specimen sequenced was PBMCs or a T cell subset sorted from them (not recorded which). These receptors came from an adult woman who had mild COVID-19 (a few samples of this study predate the infection). Cell type and time point are not known.

The V call is TRBV7-9, the J call TRBJ1-1; D not resolved. CDR3 size: 15 residues. Per germline, CDR1 SEHNR and CDR2 FQNEAQ (reference sequence). V was shortened by 5 bases and J by 1 base, with 14 bases between the two germline ends. In DNA form, the CDR3 reads TGTGCCAGCAGCCGCCCCTCGGGAAAGAACACTGAAGCTTTCTTT. Its protein product is CASSRPSGKNTEAFF.

This clonotype has only a few counts. The DNA of the CDR3 is TGTGCCTCCCGTCAGGGGGACGAAGCTTTCTTT. Translation: CASRQGDEAFF. This chain links TRBV12-3 or TRBV12-4 with TRBJ1-1; 7 nucleotides match TRBD1. The CDR3 consists of 11 residues. Trimming cost V 11 bases and J 8 bases; bases outside gene matches: 8.

This clonotype was observed a few times. V usage is TRBV20-1 and J usage is TRBJ1-2; D is ambiguous. The CDR3 runs 15 residues. In germline, CDR1 is DFQATT, CDR2 SNEGSKA (reference sequence). V dropped 0 bases and J dropped 8 bases, with 19 bases sitting between them. CDR3 amino acids: CSARDSGRASRGYTF. The CDR3, as DNA: TGCAGTGCTAGAGATTCGGGCCGCGCGTCGCGGGGCTACACCTTC.

This clonotype was counted a few times. The chain combines TRBV30 with TRBJ2-7; D is ambiguous. Trimming cost V 0 bases and J 5 bases, with 8 bases left between them. This CDR3 spans 12 amino acids. Germline CDR1 GTSNPN, CDR2 SVGIG (reference sequence). In DNA, the CDR3 is TGTGCCTGGAGTGTACTCGGCCACGAGCAGTACTTC. Its protein is CAWSVLGHEQYF.

This clonotype was observed a handful of times. The chain uses TRBV7-3 and TRBJ1-1; weak D call: TRBD1 (5 bases). The CDR3 extends over 13 amino acids. V lost 5 bases and J 5 bases, leaving 12 bases between the germline ends. Germline CDR1 SGHTA, CDR2 FQGTGA. The CDR3 reads CASSRFGGTEAFF. The CDR3 DNA follows: TGTGCCAGCAGCCGGTTCGGGGGGACTGAAGCTTTCTTT.

This clonotype was detected a few times. This chain connects TRBV9 to TRBJ1-6; tentatively, D is TRBD1 (5 bases). This CDR3 contains 14 residues. CDR1 SGDLS and CDR2 YYNGEE come from the germline V gene. V was clipped by 2 bases and J by 10 bases, with 13 bases between them. The CDR3 sequence: CASSVERGESPLHF. CDR3 DNA sequence: TGTGCCAGCAGCGTCGAGCGGGGGGAATCACCCCTCCACTTT.

The V gene is TRBV18, the J gene TRBJ1-1, with a possible D match to TRBD1 (6 bases). V was clipped by 3 bases and J by 6 bases, with 17 bases between them. CDR1 and CDR2 from the germline V gene are KGHSH and LQKENI. This CDR3 has 15 residues. The CDR3: CASSPQGLQIAEAFF. The CDR3 nucleotides are TGTGCCAGCTCACCGCAGGGGTTACAGATCGCTGAAGCTTTCTTT.

This chain connects TRBV25-1 to TRBJ2-5, with D tentatively TRBD1 (6 bases). Germline CDR1 and CDR2: MGHDK and SYGVNS. The V end lost 4 bases, the J end lost 3 bases, and 12 bases lay between the germline ends. The CDR3 has 14 residues. The CDR3: CASSGTDPEETQYF. DNA for the CDR3: TGTGCCAGCAGTGGGACAGACCCCGAAGAGACCCAGTACTTC.

This clonotype was counted a few times. The rearrangement links TRBV5-1 to TRBJ2-3; tentative D call: TRBD1 (7 bases). Germline-derived CDR1 and CDR2 are SGHRS and YFSETQ. The CDR3 length is 18 residues. The V gene lost 0 bases and the J gene lost 0 bases, with 17 bases spanning the gap. The CDR3 DNA reads as TGCGCCAGCAGCTTGGCCCCAGGGGGGTCCGTTAGCACAGATACGCAGTATTTT. Its translation: CASSLAPGGSVSTDTQYF.

The sample holds a few counts of this clonotype. V is TRBV4-1 and J is TRBJ1-5; no firm D call. V lost 3 bases and J lost 4, with 7 bases in between. Germline values: CDR1 MGHRA, CDR2 YSYEKL. The length of the CDR3 is 13 residues. CDR3 sequence: CASSQRENQPQHF. The DNA of the CDR3 is TGCGCCAGCAGCCAGCGGGAAAATCAGCCCCAGCATTTT.

This sequence joins TRBV3-1 and TRBJ2-4; D remains ambiguous. The germline V gene has CDR1 LGHDT and CDR2 YNNKEL (reference sequence). The CDR3 has 15 residues. V was trimmed by 0 bases and J by 7 bases, leaving 13 bases between them. The CDR3 DNA reads TGTGCCAGCAGCCAAGATCTATCCGCAAGTAACATTCAGTACTTC. Residues: CASSQDLSASNIQYF.

This chain connects TRBV29-1 to TRBJ2-3; no clear D gene. Germline CDR1 and CDR2: SQVTM and ANQGSEA. V was pared by 7 bases and J by 5 bases, with 10 bases between. The CDR3 is 11 amino acids. CDR3 bases: TGCAGCGCCCTTCTGCAAGATACGCAGTATTTT. Its translation: CSALLQDTQYF.

This clonotype was seen a handful of times. This chain uses TRBV7-9 with TRBJ2-1; D is perhaps TRBD1 or TRBD2 (6 bases each). The ends were cut back, 0 bases at V and 7 bases at J, with 10 bases in the middle. CDR3 length: 14 residues. Germline V lookup: CDR1 SEHNR, CDR2 FQNEAQ (reference sequence). CDR3 loop: CASSLAQGRNEQFF. The DNA for the CDR3 is TGTGCCAGCAGCTTAGCGCAGGGGAGGAATGAGCAGTTCTTC.

The gene calls are TRBV5-6 and TRBJ1-2; D unresolved. The germline V and J ends were trimmed by 1 base and 2 bases, with 9 bases remaining between them. Germline CDR1 is SGHDT and CDR2 is YYEEEE. The CDR3 loop spans 14 amino acids. CDR3 DNA sequence: TGTGCCAGCAGCTTGTTGCAGGCCAACTATGGCTACACCTTC. Translating gives CASSLLQANYGYTF. The full variable domain, completed using reference TRBV5-6 and TRBJ1-2, is DAGVTQSPTHLIKTRGQQVTLRCSPKSGHDTVSWYQQALGQGPQFIFQYYEEEERQRGNFPDRFSGHQFPNYSSELNVNALLLGDSALYLCASSLLQANYGYTFGSGTRLTVV.

This clonotype was seen only a few times. The rearrangement links TRBV14 to TRBJ2-3, with D possibly TRBD1 on 6 matching bases. V lost 3 bases to trimming and J lost 1 base, with 11 bases between them. Germline V gene data show CDR1 as SGHDN and CDR2 as FVKESK. The CDR3 is 15 residues long. The CDR3 loop is CASSQQGFGTDTQYF. Written as DNA, the CDR3 is TGTGCCAGCAGCCAGCAGGGGTTCGGCACAGATACGCAGTATTTT.

A few counts support this clonotype. The chain recombines TRBV20-1 with TRBJ2-1; D is unresolved. V was shortened by 6 bases and J by 11 bases, with 14 bases between the two germline ends. Germline V gene lookup returns CDR1 DFQATT and CDR2 SNEGSKA (reference sequence). This CDR3 has 11 amino acids. The CDR3 sequence is CSALVSEQQFF. The CDR3 DNA follows: TGCAGTGCCCTAGTGTCGGAGCAGCAGTTCTTC.

A remark on this clonotype: This CDR3 fails to terminate in the conserved phenylalanine or tryptophan, so it likely reflects a read error. V is TRBV10-3 and J is TRBJ2-7; 8 bases match TRBD2. Trimming removed 6 bases from V and 1 base from J; junction bases left unmatched: 2. This CDR3 has 13 amino acids. Germline-derived CDR1 and CDR2 are ENHRY and SYGVKD. CDR3 loop: CAIRGLESYEQYL. CDR3 bases: TGTGCCATCAGGGGACTAGAGTCCTACGAGCAGTACTTA.

The J gene is TRBJ2-1, the V gene TRBV24-1; 7 nucleotides align to TRBD1. The CDR3 length is 13 residues. V was clipped by 7 bases and J by 3 bases; unmatched bases: 2. Germline CDR1 is KGHDR and CDR2 is SFDVKD. CDR3 sequence: CATRGQNYNEQFF. In DNA form, the CDR3 reads TGTGCCACCAGGGGACAGAACTACAATGAGCAGTTCTTC.

This clonotype has a handful of counts. The chain couples TRBV6-4 to TRBJ2-2; D is possibly TRBD2 (5 bases). This CDR3 spans 11 amino acids. V was trimmed by 6 bases and J by 8 bases, leaving 7 bases between them. CDR1 MRHNA and CDR2 SNTAGT come from the germline V gene. As DNA, the CDR3 is TGTGCCAGCAGCGAGGGTGGGGAGCTGTTTTTT. It specifies CASSEGGELFF.

This clonotype turned up a few times. This chain joins TRBV5-1 and TRBJ2-1; tentatively, D is TRBD2 (5 bases). The V and J ends lost 4 bases and 9 bases respectively, with 14 bases between them. The CDR3 length is 13 residues. Germline V gene sequence: CDR1 SGHRS, CDR2 YFSETQ. The CDR3 nucleotides read TGCGCCAGCAGCGCGGACTTGGGTCTTGAGCAGTTCTTC. Encoded protein: CASSADLGLEQFF.